Listed below are T cell receptor beta chains from one sample, sequenced in a study of cytomegalovirus exposure and HLA in healthy donors. Only in-frame clones appear in the TCRdb table, and some are missing; sequencing was by immunoSEQ multiplex PCR. The data hold approximately 190,000 clones, with approximately 82% observed a single time. Material: PBMCs. The receptor set was obtained from a man aged 40-49 years in good health and CMV-seropositive. CDR3s include the opening cysteine and the closing phenylalanine or tryptophan. D genes are given only for firm matches. Where a row states a size, it is once, few, many or the class of an expanded clone; other rows omit it.

J	D	size	V	CDR3	DNA
TRBJ1-2	TRBD1	-	TRBV13	CASRARGHYGYTF	TGTGCCAGCAGAGCAAGGGGGCACTATGGCTACACCTTC
TRBJ1-1	TRBD1	-	TRBV4-1	CASSQEGQGFAEAFF	TGCGCCAGCAGCCAAGAGGGACAGGGGTTCGCTGAAGCTTTCTTT
TRBJ2-2	-	-	TRBV11-1	CASRLRVADTGELFF	TGTGCCAGCCGCCTACGGGTGGCGGACACCGGGGAGCTGTTTTTT
TRBJ2-3	TRBD2	-	TRBV15	CATSRERSSGRSDTQYF	TGTGCCACCAGCAGAGAACGGTCTAGCGGGAGATCAGATACGCAGTATTTT
TRBJ2-7	-	-	TRBV10-3	CAIRDRDTDSYEQYF	TGTGCCATCAGGGACCGGGACACGGACTCCTACGAGCAGTACTTC
TRBJ1-5	-	-	TRBV18	CASSPAKYSNQPQHF	TGTGCCAGCTCACCTGCGAAGTATAGCAATCAGCCCCAGCATTTT
TRBJ1-5	-	few	TRBV5-1	CASSPSPGQPQHF	TGCGCCAGCAGCCCCTCCCCAGGGCAGCCCCAGCATTTT
TRBJ1-5	-	-	TRBV28	CASSRQEDQPQHF	TGTGCCAGCAGTAGACAGGAAGATCAGCCCCAGCATTTT
TRBJ2-3	-	-	TRBV6-5	CASSYDNTDTQYF	TGTGCCAGCAGTTACGACAACACAGATACGCAGTATTTT
TRBJ1-2	-	-	TRBV10-3	CAISDSGGLGYTF	TGTGCCATCAGTGACTCGGGGGGTCTTGGCTACACCTTC
TRBJ2-3	-	-	TRBV5-1	CASSLGRGRQVVAQYF	TGCGCCAGCAGCTTGGGGCGCGGGAGACAGGTAGTCGCGCAGTATTTT
TRBJ2-5	TRBD1	-	TRBV5-7	CASSSGQGETQYF	TGTGCCAGCAGCTCGGGACAGGGGGAGACCCAGTACTTC
TRBJ2-7	TRBD1	once	TRBV6-6	CASSPTGREQYF	TGTGCCAGCAGCCCGACAGGGCGCGAGCAGTACTTC
TRBJ2-7	TRBD2	-	TRBV5-1	CASSPGIGGGSYEQYF	TGCGCCAGCAGCCCTGGGATCGGGGGAGGGAGTTACGAGCAGTACTTC
TRBJ1-3	-	-	TRBV7-9	CASSLGEASGNTIYF	TGTGCCAGCAGCTTAGGCGAAGCCTCTGGAAACACCATATATTTT
TRBJ1-1	-	-	TRBV5-6	CASSYGTGGAGAFF	TGTGCCAGCAGCTACGGAACGGGGGGTGCTGGAGCTTTCTTT
TRBJ1-1	-	-	TRBV28	CASSLGGMNTEAFF	TGTGCCAGCAGTTTGGGAGGGATGAACACTGAAGCTTTCTTT
TRBJ1-4	TRBD1	-	TRBV29-1	CSVAQGVGEKLFF	TGCAGCGTTGCCCAGGGGGTCGGTGAAAAACTGTTTTTT
TRBJ2-7	-	-	TRBV4-3	CASSQESTGWVGQYF	TGCGCCAGCAGCCAAGAGTCCACAGGGTGGGTTGGGCAGTACTTC
TRBJ2-7	TRBD1	-	TRBV14	CASSTSRQGRGEQYF	TGTGCCAGCAGCACCTCCCGACAGGGTCGAGGCGAGCAGTACTTC
TRBJ2-2	-	few	TRBV6-5	CASREQNTGELFF	TGTGCCAGCAGAGAACAGAACACCGGGGAGCTGTTTTTT
TRBJ1-5	-	-	TRBV2	CASSESTANQPQHF	TGTGCCAGCAGTGAAAGTACAGCAAATCAGCCCCAGCATTTT
TRBJ1-1	-	-	TRBV25-1	CASSEKMRVNSAEAFF	TGTGCCAGCAGTGAAAAAATGAGGGTTAACAGCGCTGAAGCTTTCTTT
TRBJ2-1	-	-	TRBV21-1	CASSKGLAVLLEQFF	TGTGCCAGCAGCAAAGGACTAGCGGTCCTCCTGGAGCAGTTCTTC
TRBJ2-7	TRBD1	-	TRBV27	CASSFGVQGAYEQYF	TGTGCCAGCAGTTTCGGAGTACAGGGGGCTTACGAGCAGTACTTC
TRBJ2-1	TRBD1	-	TRBV5-1	CASSLQGIDSYNEQFF	TGCGCCAGCAGCTTACAGGGGATAGACTCCTACAATGAGCAGTTCTTC
TRBJ2-7	-	-	TRBV4-3	CASSQGLNSVLGEQYF	TGCGCCAGCAGCCAAGGCCTGAATAGCGTGTTGGGGGAGCAGTACTTC
TRBJ2-1	-	-	TRBV29-1	CSVEDVAGWEQFF	TGCAGCGTTGAAGATGTGGCGGGTTGGGAGCAGTTCTTC
TRBJ2-7	TRBD1	-	TRBV6-1	CAIDRTGNGEQYF	TGTGCCATCGACAGGACAGGGAATGGCGAGCAGTACTTC
TRBJ1-1	-	-	TRBV7-2	CASSLAGQTEAFF	TGTGCCAGCAGCTTAGCGGGCCAAACTGAAGCTTTCTTT
TRBJ2-5	TRBD2	-	TRBV27	CASSPGAGARETQYF	TGTGCCAGCAGTCCCGGCGCGGGAGCCCGGGAGACCCAGTACTTC
TRBJ1-1	-	-	TRBV11-2	CASSLGTVKAFF	TGTGCCAGCAGCTTAGGGACAGTCAAAGCTTTCTTT
TRBJ2-1	TRBD1	-	TRBV28	CASSLDRSSYNEQFF	TGTGCCAGCAGTTTGGACAGGAGCTCCTACAATGAGCAGTTCTTC
TRBJ2-3	TRBD2	-	TRBV6-5	CASSYSGLAGDTQYF	TGTGCCAGCAGTTACTCGGGACTAGCGGGAGATACGCAGTATTTT
TRBJ2-7	TRBD1	-	TRBV29-1	CSVQDREPYEQYF	TGCAGCGTTCAGGACAGGGAACCCTACGAGCAGTACTTC
TRBJ2-3	TRBD2	-	TRBV2	CASSEQGGGGTDTQYF	TGTGCCAGCAGCGAGCAAGGCGGGGGGGGCACAGATACGCAGTATTTT
TRBJ2-3	TRBD2	few	TRBV2	CASSQTSGSADTQYF	TGTGCCAGCAGCCAGACTAGCGGGAGTGCAGATACGCAGTATTTT
TRBJ2-7	TRBD1	-	TRBV5-1	CASSLAGQTYEQYF	TGCGCCAGCAGCTTGGCGGGACAGACCTACGAGCAGTACTTC